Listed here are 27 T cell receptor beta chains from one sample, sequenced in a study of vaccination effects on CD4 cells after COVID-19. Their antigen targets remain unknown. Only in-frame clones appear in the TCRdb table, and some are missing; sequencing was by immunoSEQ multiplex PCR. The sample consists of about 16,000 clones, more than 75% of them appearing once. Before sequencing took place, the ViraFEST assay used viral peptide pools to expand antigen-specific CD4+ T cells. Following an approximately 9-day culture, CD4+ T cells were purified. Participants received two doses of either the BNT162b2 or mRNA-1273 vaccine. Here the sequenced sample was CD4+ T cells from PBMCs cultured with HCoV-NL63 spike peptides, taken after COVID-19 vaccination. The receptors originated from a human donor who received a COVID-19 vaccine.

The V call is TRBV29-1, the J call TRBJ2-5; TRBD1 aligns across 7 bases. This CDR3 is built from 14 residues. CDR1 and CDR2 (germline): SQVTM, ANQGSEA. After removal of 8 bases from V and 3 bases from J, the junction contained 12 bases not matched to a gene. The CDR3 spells CSTRGSGTEETQYF. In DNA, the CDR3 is TGCAGCACCAGGGGCTCCGGGACAGAAGAGACCCAGTACTTC.

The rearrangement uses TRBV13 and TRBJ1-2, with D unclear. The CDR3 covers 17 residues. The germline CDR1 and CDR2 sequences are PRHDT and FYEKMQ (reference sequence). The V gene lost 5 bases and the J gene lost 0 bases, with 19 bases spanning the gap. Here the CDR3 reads CASSHFGWGKTNYGYTF. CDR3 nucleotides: TGTGCCAGCAGCCACTTCGGGTGGGGAAAAACTAACTATGGCTACACCTTC.

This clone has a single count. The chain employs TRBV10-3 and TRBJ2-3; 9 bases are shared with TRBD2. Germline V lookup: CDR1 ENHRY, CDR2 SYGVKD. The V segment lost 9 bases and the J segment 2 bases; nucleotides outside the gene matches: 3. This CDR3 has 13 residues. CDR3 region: CAILAGPTDTQYF. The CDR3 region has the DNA TGTGCCATTCTAGCGGGACCCACAGATACGCAGTATTTT.

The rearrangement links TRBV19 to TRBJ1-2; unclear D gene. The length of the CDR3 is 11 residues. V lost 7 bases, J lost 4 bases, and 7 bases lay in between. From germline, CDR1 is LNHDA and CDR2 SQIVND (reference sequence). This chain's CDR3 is CASKGSYGYTF. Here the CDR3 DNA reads TGTGCCAGTAAAGGGAGCTATGGCTACACCTTC.

CDR3 amino acids: CAWSVLSSNYGYTF. The DNA for the CDR3 is TGTGCCTGGAGTGTGTTGTCCTCTAACTATGGCTACACCTTC. The chain has TRBV30 and TRBJ1-2; D is unclear. Germline-derived CDR1 and CDR2 are GTSNPN and SVGIG (reference sequence). Deletions cut 0 bases from V and 0 bases from J, with 8 bases between. CDR3 length: 14 residues.

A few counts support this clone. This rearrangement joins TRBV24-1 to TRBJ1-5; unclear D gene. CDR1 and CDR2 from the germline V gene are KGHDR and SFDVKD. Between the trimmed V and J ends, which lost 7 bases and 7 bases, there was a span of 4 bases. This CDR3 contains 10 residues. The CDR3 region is CATSRQPQHF. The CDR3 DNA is TGTGCCACCAGCCGGCAGCCCCAGCATTTT.

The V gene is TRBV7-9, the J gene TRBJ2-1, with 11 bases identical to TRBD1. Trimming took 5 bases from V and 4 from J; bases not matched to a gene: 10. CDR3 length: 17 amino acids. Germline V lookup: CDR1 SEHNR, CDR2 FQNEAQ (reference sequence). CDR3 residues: CASSPSSDRGRYNEQFF. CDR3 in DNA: TGTGCCAGCAGCCCAAGTTCGGACAGGGGGCGATACAATGAGCAGTTCTTC.

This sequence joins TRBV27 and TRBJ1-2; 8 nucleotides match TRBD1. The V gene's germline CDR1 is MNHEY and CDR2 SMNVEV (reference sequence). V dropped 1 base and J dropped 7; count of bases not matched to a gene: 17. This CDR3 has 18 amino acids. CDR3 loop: CASSLFSGQGPPGGGYTF. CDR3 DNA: TGTGCCAGCAGTTTATTTTCAGGACAGGGACCGCCTGGGGGTGGCTACACCTTC.

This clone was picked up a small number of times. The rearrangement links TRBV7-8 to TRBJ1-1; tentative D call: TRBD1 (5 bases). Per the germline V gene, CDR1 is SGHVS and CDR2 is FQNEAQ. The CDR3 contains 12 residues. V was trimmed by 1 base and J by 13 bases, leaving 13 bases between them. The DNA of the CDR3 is TGTGCCAGCAGCTTAGTTTCAGGGACGGGTTTCTTT. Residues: CASSLVSGTGFF.

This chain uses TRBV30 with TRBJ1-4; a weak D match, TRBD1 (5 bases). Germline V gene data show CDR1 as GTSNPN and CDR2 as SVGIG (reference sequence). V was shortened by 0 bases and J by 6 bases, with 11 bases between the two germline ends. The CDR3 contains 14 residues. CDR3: CAWSVLGGDEKLFF. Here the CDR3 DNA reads TGTGCCTGGAGTGTACTTGGGGGGGATGAAAAACTGTTTTTT.

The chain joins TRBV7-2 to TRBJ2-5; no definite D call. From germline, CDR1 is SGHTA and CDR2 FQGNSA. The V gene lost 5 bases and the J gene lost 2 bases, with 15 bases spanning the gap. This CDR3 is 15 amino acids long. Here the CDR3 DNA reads TGTGCCAGCAGCGCCCCAGGAAGACAACAAGAGACCCAGTACTTC. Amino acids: CASSAPGRQQETQYF. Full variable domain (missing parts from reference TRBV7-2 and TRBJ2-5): GAGVSQSPSNKVTEKGKDVELRCDPISGHTALYWYRQSLGQGLEFLIYFQGNSAPDKSGLPSDRFSAERTGGSVSTLTIQRTQQEDSAVYLCASSAPGRQQETQYFGPGTRLLVL.

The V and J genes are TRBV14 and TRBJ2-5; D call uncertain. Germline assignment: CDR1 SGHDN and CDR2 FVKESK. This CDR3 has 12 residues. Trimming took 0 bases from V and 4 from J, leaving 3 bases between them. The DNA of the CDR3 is TGTGCCAGCAGCCAAGATATAGAGACCCAGTACTTC. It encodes CASSQDIETQYF.

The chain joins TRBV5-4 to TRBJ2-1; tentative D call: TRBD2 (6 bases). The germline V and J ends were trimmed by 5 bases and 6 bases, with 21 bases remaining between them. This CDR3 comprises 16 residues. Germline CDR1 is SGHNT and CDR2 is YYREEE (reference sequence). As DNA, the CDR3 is TGTGCCAGCAGGGCCGATGGAGGGAAAATGGGCAATGAGCAGTTCTTC. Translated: CASRADGGKMGNEQFF.

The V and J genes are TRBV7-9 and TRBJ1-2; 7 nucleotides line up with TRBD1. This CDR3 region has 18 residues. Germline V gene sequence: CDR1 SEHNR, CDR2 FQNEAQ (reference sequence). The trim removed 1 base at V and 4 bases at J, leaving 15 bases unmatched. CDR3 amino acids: CASSLDLIRAQGGYGYTF. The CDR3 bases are TGTGCCAGCAGCTTAGATCTTATCCGGGCCCAGGGGGGCTATGGCTACACCTTC. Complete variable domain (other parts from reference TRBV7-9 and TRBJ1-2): DTGVSQNPRHKITKRGQNVTFRCDPISEHNRLYWYRQTLGQGPEFLTYFQNEAQLEKSRLLSDRFSAERPKGSFSTLEIQRTEQGDSAMYLCASSLDLIRAQGGYGYTFGSGTRLTVV.

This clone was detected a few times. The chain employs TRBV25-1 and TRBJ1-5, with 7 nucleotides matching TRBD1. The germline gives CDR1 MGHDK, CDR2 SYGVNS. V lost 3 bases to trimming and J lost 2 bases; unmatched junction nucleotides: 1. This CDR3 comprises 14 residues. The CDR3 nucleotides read TGTGCCAGCAGTGACGGGACAGGCAATCAGCCCCAGCATTTT. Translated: CASSDGTGNQPQHF. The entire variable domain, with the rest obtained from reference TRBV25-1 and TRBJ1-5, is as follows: EADIYQTPRYLVIGTGKKITLECSQTMGHDKMYWYQQDPGMELHLIHYSYGVNSTEKGDLSSESTVSRIRTEHFPLTLESARPSHTSQYLCASSDGTGNQPQHFGDGTRLSIL.

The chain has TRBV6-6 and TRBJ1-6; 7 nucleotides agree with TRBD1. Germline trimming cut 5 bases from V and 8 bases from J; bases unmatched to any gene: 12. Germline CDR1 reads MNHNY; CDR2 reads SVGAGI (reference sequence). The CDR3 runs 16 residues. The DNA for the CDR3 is TGTGCCAGCAGTCAAAGACCCGGGACAGCCTATTCACCCCTCCACTTT. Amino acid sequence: CASSQRPGTAYSPLHF.

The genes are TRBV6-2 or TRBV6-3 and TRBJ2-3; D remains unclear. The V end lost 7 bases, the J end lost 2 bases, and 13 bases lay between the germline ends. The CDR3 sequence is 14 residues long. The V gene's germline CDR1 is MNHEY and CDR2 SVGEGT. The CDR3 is CASTPSSITDTQYF. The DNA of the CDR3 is TGTGCCAGCACCCCAAGCTCTATCACAGATACGCAGTATTTT.

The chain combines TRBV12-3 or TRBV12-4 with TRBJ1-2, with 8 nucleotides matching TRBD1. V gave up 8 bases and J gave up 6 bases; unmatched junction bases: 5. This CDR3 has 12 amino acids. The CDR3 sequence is CASQGASNGYTF. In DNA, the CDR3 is TGTGCCAGCCAGGGGGCATCGAATGGCTACACCTTC.

The CDR3 region is CASSASTYEQYF. In DNA form, the CDR3 reads TGCGCCAGCAGCGCCTCTACCTACGAGCAGTACTTC. V usage is TRBV5-1 and J usage is TRBJ2-7; D unclear. CDR1 and CDR2 (germline): SGHRS, YFSETQ. V lost 4 bases to trimming and J lost 2 bases, with 7 bases between them. The CDR3 runs 12 residues. Using reference TRBV5-1 and TRBJ2-7 for the parts outside the CDR3, the full variable domain is KAGVTQTPRYLIKTRGQQVTLSCSPISGHRSVSWYQQTPGQGLQFLFEYFSETQRNKGNFPGRFSGRQFSNSRSEMNVSTLELGDSALYLCASSASTYEQYFGPGTRLTVT.

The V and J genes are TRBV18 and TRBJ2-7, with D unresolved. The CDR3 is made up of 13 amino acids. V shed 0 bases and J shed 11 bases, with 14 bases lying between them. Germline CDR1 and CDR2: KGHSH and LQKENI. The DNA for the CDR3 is TGTGCCAGCTCACCACCAAATGGAGCCGGAGAGTACTTC. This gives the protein CASSPPNGAGEYF.

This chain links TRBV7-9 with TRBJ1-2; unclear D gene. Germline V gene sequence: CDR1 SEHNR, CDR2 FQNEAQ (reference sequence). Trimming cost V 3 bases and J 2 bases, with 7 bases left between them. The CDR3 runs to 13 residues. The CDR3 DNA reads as TGTGCCAGCAGCTTTGCACAGAACTATGGCTACACCTTC. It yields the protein CASSFAQNYGYTF.

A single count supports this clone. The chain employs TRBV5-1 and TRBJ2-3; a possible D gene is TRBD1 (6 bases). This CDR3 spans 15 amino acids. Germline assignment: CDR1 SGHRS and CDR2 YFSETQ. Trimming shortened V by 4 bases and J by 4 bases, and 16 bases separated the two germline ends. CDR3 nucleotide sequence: TGCGCCAGCAGCGCTCAGGGGATCGGCGCAGATACGCAGTATTTT. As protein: CASSAQGIGADTQYF.

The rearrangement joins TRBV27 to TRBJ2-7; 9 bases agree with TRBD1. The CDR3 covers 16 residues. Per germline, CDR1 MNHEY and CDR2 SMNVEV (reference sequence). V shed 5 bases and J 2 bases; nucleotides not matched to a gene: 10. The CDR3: CASSQRSGTGTYEQYF. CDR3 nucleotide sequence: TGTGCCAGCAGTCAGAGATCGGGGACAGGGACCTACGAGCAGTACTTC.

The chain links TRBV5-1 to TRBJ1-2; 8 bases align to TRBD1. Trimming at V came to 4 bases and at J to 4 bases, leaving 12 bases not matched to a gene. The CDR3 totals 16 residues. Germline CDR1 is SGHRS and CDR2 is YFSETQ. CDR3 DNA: TGCGCCAGCAGCCCTGGGGGGACAGGACCCGGCTATGGCTACACCTTC. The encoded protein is CASSPGGTGPGYGYTF.

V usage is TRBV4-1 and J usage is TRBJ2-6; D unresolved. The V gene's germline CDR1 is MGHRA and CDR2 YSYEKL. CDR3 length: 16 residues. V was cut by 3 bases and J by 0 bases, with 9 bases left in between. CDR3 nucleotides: TGCGCCAGCAGCCAGGTACAGCCCTCTGGGGCCAACGTCCTGACTTTC. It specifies CASSQVQPSGANVLTF.

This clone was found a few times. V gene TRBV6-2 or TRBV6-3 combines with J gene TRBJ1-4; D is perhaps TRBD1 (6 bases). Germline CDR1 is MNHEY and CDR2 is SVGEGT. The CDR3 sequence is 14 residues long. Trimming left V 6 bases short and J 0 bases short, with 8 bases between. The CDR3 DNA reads TGTGCCAGCAGCAGACAGGCAACTAATGAAAAACTGTTTTTT. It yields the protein CASSRQATNEKLFF.

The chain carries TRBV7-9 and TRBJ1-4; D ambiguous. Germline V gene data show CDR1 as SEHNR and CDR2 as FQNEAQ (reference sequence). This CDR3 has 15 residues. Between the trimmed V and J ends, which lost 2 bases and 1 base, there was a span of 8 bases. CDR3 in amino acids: CASSLRIRTNEKLFF. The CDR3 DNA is TGTGCCAGCAGCTTACGGATCAGAACTAATGAAAAACTGTTTTTT.